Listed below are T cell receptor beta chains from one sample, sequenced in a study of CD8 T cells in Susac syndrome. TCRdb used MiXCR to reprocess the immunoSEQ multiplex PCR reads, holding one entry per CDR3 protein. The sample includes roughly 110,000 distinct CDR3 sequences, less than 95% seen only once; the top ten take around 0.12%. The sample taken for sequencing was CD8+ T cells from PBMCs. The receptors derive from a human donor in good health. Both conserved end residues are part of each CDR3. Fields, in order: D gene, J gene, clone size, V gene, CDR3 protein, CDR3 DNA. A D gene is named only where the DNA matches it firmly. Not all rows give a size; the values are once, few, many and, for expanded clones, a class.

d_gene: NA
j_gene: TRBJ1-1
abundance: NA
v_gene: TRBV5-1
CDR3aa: CASRTGGEGLTEAFF
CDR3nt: TGCGCCAGCAGGACCGGAGGGGAAGGGTTGACTGAAGCTTTCTTT

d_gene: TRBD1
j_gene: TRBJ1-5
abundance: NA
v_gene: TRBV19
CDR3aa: CASSPGTDQPQHF
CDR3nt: TGTGCCAGTAGTCCCGGGACAGATCAGCCCCAGCATTTT

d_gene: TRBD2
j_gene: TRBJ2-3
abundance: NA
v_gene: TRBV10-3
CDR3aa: CAIRGTSGHPDTQYF
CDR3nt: TGTGCCATCAGGGGGACTAGCGGACATCCGGATACGCAGTATTTT

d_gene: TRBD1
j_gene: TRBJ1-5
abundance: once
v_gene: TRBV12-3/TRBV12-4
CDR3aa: CASSRTGGAQPQHF
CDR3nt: TGTGCCAGCAGCCGGACAGGGGGAGCGCAGCCCCAGCATTTT

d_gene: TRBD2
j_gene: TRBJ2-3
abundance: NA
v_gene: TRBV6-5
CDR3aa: CASRISGGVTWEQYF
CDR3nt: TGTGCCAGCAGAATTAGCGGGGGGGTGACTTGGGAGCAGTATTTT

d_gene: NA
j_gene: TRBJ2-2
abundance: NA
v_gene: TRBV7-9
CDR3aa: CASTTFDERRTGELFF
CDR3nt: TGTGCCAGCACCACCTTTGACGAGCGCCGTACCGGGGAGCTGTTTTTT

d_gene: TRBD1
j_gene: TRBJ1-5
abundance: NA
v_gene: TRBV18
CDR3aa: CASSPLHGRSGGRQPQHF
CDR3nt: TGTGCCAGCTCACCATTGCACGGTAGGTCAGGGGGAAGACAGCCCCAGCATTTT

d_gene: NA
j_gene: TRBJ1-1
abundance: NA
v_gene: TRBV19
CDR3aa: CASSIYGFEGNSEAFF
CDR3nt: TGTGCCAGTAGTATTTATGGGTTTGAGGGAAATTCTGAAGCTTTCTTT

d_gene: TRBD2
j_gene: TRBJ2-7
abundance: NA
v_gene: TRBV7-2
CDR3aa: CASSLAGRGEQYF
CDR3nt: TGTGCCAGCAGCTTAGCAGGGAGGGGCGAGCAGTACTTC

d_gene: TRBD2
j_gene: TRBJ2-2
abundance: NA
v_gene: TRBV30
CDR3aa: CACRTSGRRATGELFF
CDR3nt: TGTGCCTGTCGGACTAGCGGGAGGAGAGCCACCGGGGAGCTGTTTTTT

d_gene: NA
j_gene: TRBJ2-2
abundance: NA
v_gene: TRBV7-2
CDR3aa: CASSPRGPSTGELFF
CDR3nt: TGTGCCAGCAGCCCCCGGGGTCCGAGCACCGGGGAGCTGTTTTTT

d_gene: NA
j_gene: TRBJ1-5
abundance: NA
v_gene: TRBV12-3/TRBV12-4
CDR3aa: CASSLALGGNPQHF
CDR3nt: TGTGCCAGCAGTTTAGCGCTAGGGGGGAACCCCCAGCATTTT

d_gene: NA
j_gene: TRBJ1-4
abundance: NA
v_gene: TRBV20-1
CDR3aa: CSARGLGTTNEKLFF
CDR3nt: TGCAGTGCTAGGGGCTTGGGAACAACTAATGAAAAACTGTTTTTT

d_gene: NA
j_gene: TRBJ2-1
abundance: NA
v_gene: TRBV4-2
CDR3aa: CASSQEVRENSYNEQFF
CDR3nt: TGTGCCAGCAGCCAAGAAGTGAGGGAGAATTCCTACAATGAGCAGTTCTTC

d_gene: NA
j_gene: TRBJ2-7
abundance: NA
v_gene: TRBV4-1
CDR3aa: CASSQRAESSYEQYF
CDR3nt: TGCGCCAGCAGCCAGAGGGCGGAGAGCTCCTACGAGCAGTACTTC

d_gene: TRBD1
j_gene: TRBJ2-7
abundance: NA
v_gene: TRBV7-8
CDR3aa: CASSSGTRDRGSYEQYF
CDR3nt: TGTGCCAGCAGCTCTGGGACCCGAGACAGGGGCTCCTACGAGCAGTACTTC

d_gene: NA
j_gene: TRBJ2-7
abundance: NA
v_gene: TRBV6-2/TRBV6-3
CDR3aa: CASSTPPQANSYEQYF
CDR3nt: TGTGCCAGCAGTACTCCCCCACAGGCGAACTCCTACGAGCAGTACTTC

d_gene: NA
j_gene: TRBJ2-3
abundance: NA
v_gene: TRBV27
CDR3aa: CASSLGVSPQYF
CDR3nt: TGTGCCAGCAGTTTAGGGGTCTCTCCGCAGTATTTT

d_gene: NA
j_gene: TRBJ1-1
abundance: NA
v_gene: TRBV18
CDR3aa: CASSPEREGAFF
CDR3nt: TGTGCCAGCTCACCAGAGAGAGAGGGGGCTTTCTTT

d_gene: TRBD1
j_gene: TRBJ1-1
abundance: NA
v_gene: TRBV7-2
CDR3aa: CASSRTGADTEAFF
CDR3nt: TGTGCCAGCAGCCGGACAGGGGCGGACACTGAAGCTTTCTTT

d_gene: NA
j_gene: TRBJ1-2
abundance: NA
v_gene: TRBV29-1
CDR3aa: CSVAGANYGYTF
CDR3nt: TGCAGCGTTGCAGGAGCTAACTATGGCTACACCTTC

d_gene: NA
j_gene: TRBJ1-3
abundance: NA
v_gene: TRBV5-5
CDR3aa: CASSPGPTSGNTIYF
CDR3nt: TGTGCCAGCAGCCCGGGACCGACCTCTGGAAACACCATATATTTT

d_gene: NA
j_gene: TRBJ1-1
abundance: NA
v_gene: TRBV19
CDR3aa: CASKGGVNTEAFF
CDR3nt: TGTGCCAGTAAGGGAGGAGTGAACACTGAAGCTTTCTTT

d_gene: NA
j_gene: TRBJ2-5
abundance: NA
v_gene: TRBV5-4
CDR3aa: CASSLVGVGETQYF
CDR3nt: TGTGCCAGCAGTTTGGTCGGGGTAGGGGAGACCCAGTACTTC

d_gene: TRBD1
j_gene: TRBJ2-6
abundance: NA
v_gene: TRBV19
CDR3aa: CASSGTGTPGANVLTF
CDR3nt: TGTGCCAGTAGTGGGACAGGGACGCCTGGGGCCAACGTCCTGACTTTC

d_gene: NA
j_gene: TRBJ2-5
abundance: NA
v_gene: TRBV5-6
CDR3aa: CASSTGAETQYF
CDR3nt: TGTGCCAGCTCCACGGGGGCAGAGACCCAGTACTTC

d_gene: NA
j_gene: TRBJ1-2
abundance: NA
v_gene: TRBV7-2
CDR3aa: CASSLVVRADYGYTF
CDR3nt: TGTGCCAGCAGCTTAGTTGTCAGGGCGGACTATGGCTACACCTTC

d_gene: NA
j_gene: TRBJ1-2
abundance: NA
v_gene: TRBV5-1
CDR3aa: CASREDSPTTRNYGYTF
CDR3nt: TGCGCCAGCAGGGAGGACAGCCCAACAACGAGAAACTATGGCTACACCTTC

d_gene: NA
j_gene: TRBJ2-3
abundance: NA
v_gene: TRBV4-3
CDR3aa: CASSLVPTDTQYF
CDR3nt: TGCGCCAGCAGCTTGGTACCCACAGATACGCAGTATTTT

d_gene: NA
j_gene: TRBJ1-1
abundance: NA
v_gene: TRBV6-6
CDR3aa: CASSTPGTVNTEAFF
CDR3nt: TGTGCCAGCAGTACTCCCGGGACGGTGAACACTGAAGCTTTCTTT

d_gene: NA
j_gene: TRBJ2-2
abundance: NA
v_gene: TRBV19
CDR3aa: CASSILGGGNTGELFF
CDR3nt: TGTGCCAGTAGTATTCTGGGTGGAGGGAACACCGGGGAGCTGTTTTTT

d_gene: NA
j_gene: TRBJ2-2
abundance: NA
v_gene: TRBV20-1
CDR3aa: CSATRGGWDTGELFF
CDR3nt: TGCAGTGCTACCAGGGGAGGATGGGACACCGGGGAGCTGTTTTTT

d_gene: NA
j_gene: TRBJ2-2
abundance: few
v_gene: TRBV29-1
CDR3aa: CSVSPLKGQKNTGELFF
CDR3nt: TGCAGCGTTTCCCCTCTTAAGGGGCAGAAAAACACCGGGGAGCTGTTTTTT

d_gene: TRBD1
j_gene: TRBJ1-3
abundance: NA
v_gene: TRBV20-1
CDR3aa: CSARDHGTGYSGNTIYF
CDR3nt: TGCAGTGCTAGAGATCACGGGACAGGGTACTCTGGAAACACCATATATTTT

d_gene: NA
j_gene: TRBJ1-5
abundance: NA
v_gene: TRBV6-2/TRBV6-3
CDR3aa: CASSPQAVGGPQHF
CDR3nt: TGTGCCAGCAGCCCACAGGCCGTCGGGGGGCCCCAGCATTTT

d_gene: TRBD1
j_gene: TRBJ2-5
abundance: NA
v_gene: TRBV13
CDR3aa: CASSLRTGESGETQYF
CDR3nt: TGTGCCAGCAGCTTAAGAACAGGGGAGTCCGGAGAGACCCAGTACTTC

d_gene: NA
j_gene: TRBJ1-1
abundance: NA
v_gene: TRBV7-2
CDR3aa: CASSPQAEAFF
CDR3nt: TGTGCCAGCAGCCCCCAGGCTGAAGCTTTCTTT

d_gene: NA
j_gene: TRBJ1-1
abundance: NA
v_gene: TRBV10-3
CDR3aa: CAISTSTGMNTEAFF
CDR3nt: TGTGCCATCAGTACGTCGACAGGAATGAACACTGAAGCTTTCTTT

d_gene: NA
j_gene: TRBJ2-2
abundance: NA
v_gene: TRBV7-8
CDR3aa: CASSLDTTSTGELFF
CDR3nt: TGTGCCAGCAGCCTCGACACAACGAGCACCGGGGAGCTGTTTTTT

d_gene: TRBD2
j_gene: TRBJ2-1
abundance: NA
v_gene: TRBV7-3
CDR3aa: CASSSLPGLAGRRNEQFF
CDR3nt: TGTGCCAGCAGCTCACTACCGGGGCTAGCGGGGCGTCGGAATGAGCAGTTCTTC

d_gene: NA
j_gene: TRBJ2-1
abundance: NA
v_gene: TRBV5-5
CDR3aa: CASSLVMIAREFF
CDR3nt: TGTGCCAGCAGCTTGGTCATGATCGCTCGGGAGTTCTTC

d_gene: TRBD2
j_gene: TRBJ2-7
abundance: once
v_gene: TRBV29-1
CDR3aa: CSVGTSGLYEQYF
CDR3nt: TGCAGCGTCGGGACTAGCGGCTTGTACGAGCAGTACTTC

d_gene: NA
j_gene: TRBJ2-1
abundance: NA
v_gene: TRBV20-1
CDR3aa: CSARVDKGYTNEQFF
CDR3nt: TGCAGTGCTAGAGTGGACAAGGGGTACACCAATGAGCAGTTCTTC